These T cell receptor beta chains were read from a single sample in a study of graft-versus-host responses after intestinal transplantation. Measured with immunoSEQ multiplex PCR; TCRdb has only the in-frame clones, and not every one. Of tens of thousands of clones listed, roughly 30% were seen once; the top ten hold 9.2%. The specimen comprised alloreactive CD8+ T cells from a mixed lymphocyte reaction culture, sampled before intestinal transplant. All receptors derive from a human patient who received an intestinal transplant. The CDR3 runs from the conserved cysteine through the conserved F or W. A D gene is named only where the DNA matches it firmly. Rows may omit the clone size; those that give it use once, few, many or a size class.

d_gene,j_gene,abundance,v_gene,CDR3aa,CDR3nt
-,TRBJ2-5,few,TRBV4-1,CASSQVWEEETQYF,TGCGCCAGCAGCCAAGTATGGGAGGAAGAGACCCAGTACTTC
-,TRBJ1-1,-,TRBV4-2,CASTHSRGADTEAFF,TGTGCCAGCACCCACTCTCGGGGGGCTGACACTGAAGCTTTCTTT
TRBD1,TRBJ1-4,-,TRBV6-5,CASSYSTGGSEKLFF,TGTGCCAGCAGTTACTCGACAGGGGGGAGTGAAAAACTGTTTTTT
TRBD1,TRBJ1-1,few,TRBV4-1,CASSATGGYTEAFF,TGCGCCAGCAGCGCGACAGGGGGGTATACTGAAGCTTTCTTT
-,TRBJ1-3,few,TRBV29-1,CSVEDVSSGNTIYF,TGCAGCGTTGAGGACGTAAGCTCTGGAAACACCATATATTTT
TRBD2,TRBJ2-7,-,TRBV7-9,CASTPLAGAAYEQYF,TGTGCCAGCACCCCCTTAGCGGGCGCCGCCTACGAGCAGTACTTC
-,TRBJ2-7,-,TRBV28,CASSLLSGAEQYF,TGTGCCAGCAGTTTATTGAGTGGTGCGGAGCAGTACTTC
-,TRBJ2-1,few,TRBV4-1,CASSHLDPNEQFF,TGCGCCAGCAGCCACTTGGACCCCAATGAGCAGTTCTTC
-,TRBJ2-5,few,TRBV18,CASSPIRETQYF,TGTGCCAGCTCTCCAATAAGGGAGACCCAGTACTTC
TRBD2,TRBJ2-3,-,TRBV9,CASSVSSGGAGDTQYF,TGTGCCAGCAGCGTGTCTAGCGGGGGGGCCGGGGATACGCAGTATTTT
TRBD1,TRBJ1-2,-,TRBV7-6,CASSLYRGTNYGYTF,TGTGCCAGCAGCTTATACAGGGGGACGAACTATGGCTACACCTTC
-,TRBJ2-5,few,TRBV6-5,CASSPPGQETQYF,TGTGCCAGCAGTCCCCCCGGCCAAGAGACCCAGTACTTC
-,TRBJ2-7,-,TRBV7-2,CASSLVGGAYEQYF,TGTGCCAGCAGCTTAGTGGGGGGAGCGTACGAGCAGTACTTC
-,TRBJ1-1,once,TRBV5-1,CASSLAEFVIW,TGCGCCAGCAGCTTGGCCGAATTCGTAATATGG
-,TRBJ2-2,medium-sized,TRBV4-1,CASSFLGQFTGELFF,TGCGCCAGCAGCTTTCTCGGACAGTTCACCGGGGAGCTGTTTTTT
-,TRBJ2-1,-,TRBV19,CASSILPDNEQFF,TGTGCCAGTAGTATTTTACCTGATAATGAGCAGTTCTTC
-,TRBJ1-6,few,TRBV6-5,CASRRGILSPLHF,TGTGCCAGCAGAAGGGGGATTTTGTCACCCCTCCACTTT
TRBD2,TRBJ2-7,-,TRBV29-1,CSVGLWRGDTYEQYF,TGCAGCGTTGGTCTATGGCGGGGGGACACCTACGAGCAGTACTTC
-,TRBJ1-1,few,TRBV4-1,CASSRDLTGVLEAFF,TGCGCCAGCAGTCGCGATCTCACGGGGGTCCTTGAAGCTTTCTTT
TRBD1,TRBJ1-2,-,TRBV19,CASSTGGYGYTF,TGTGCCAGTAGTACAGGGGGCTATGGCTACACCTTC
-,TRBJ2-1,few,TRBV7-9,CASSQTRHNEQFF,TGTGCCAGCAGCCAGACCCGACACAATGAGCAGTTCTTC
-,TRBJ2-7,-,TRBV13,CASSLSLAAYEQYF,TGTGCCAGCAGCTTAAGCCTAGCCGCCTACGAGCAGTACTTC
-,TRBJ1-1,-,TRBV6-5,CAIRTQNTEAFF,TGTGCCATCAGGACACAGAACACTGAAGCTTTCTTT
-,TRBJ2-1,once,TRBV4-1,CASSQEAEISYNEQFF,TGCGCCAGCAGCCAAGAGGCAGAGATCTCCTACAATGAGCAGTTCTTC
-,TRBJ1-2,-,TRBV7-9,CASSPGHSYGYTF,TGTGCCAGCAGCCCGGGCCACTCCTATGGCTACACCTTC
-,TRBJ2-1,few,TRBV5-4,CASSLHYNEQFF,TGTGCCAGCAGCTTGCACTACAATGAGCAGTTCTTC
TRBD1,TRBJ2-7,-,TRBV13,CASSPWGQGVSEQYF,TGTGCCAGCAGCCCGTGGGGACAGGGGGTCTCCGAGCAGTACTTC
-,TRBJ1-3,few,TRBV11-2,CASSLEASGVHTIYF,TGTGCCAGCAGCTTAGAGGCCTCGGGGGTACACACCATATATTTT
TRBD2,TRBJ2-3,-,TRBV29-1,CSVEAPVAGPTDTQYF,TGCAGCGTTGAAGCCCCGGTAGCGGGACCCACAGATACGCAGTATTTT
TRBD1,TRBJ2-7,-,TRBV29-1,CSVEERDSSSYEQCF,TGCAGCGTTGAAGAACGGGACAGCAGCTCCTACGAGCAGTGCTTC
TRBD1,TRBJ1-2,few,TRBV9,CASSVGDRVNYGYTF,TGTGCCAGCAGCGTAGGGGACAGGGTTAACTATGGCTACACCTTC
-,TRBJ2-7,medium-sized,TRBV5-5,CASSFVTSSDEQYF,TGTGCCAGCAGCTTCGTAACTAGCAGCGACGAGCAGTACTTC
-,TRBJ1-6,-,TRBV5-4,CASSLGGNGSPLHF,TGTGCCAGCAGCTTAGGGGGAAACGGTTCACCCCTCCACTTT
TRBD2,TRBJ2-7,-,TRBV6-5,CASSPPGLGLEQYF,TGTGCCAGCAGTCCCCCGGGACTAGGGCTCGAGCAGTACTTC
-,TRBJ2-7,medium-sized,TRBV7-6,CASSLEPGLTQQQYF,TGTGCCAGCAGCTTAGAACCGGGACTCACTCAGCAGCAGTACTTC
-,TRBJ2-1,-,TRBV7-6,CASSQGAHNNEQFF,TGTGCCAGCAGCCAAGGGGCCCATAACAATGAGCAGTTCTTC
TRBD2,TRBJ2-7,-,TRBV7-9,CASSWGLAGYEQYF,TGTGCCAGCAGCTGGGGACTAGCGGGGTACGAGCAGTACTTC
-,TRBJ2-7,-,TRBV6-5,CASRSSWGAQNEQYF,TGTGCCAGCAGATCCTCATGGGGGGCGCAAAACGAGCAGTACTTC
-,TRBJ1-6,few,TRBV6-5,CASSQSALHF,TGTGCCAGCAGCCAGTCAGCCCTCCACTTT
TRBD2,TRBJ2-5,few,TRBV15,CATSRDRSIAGETQYF,TGTGCCACCAGCAGAGATCGCAGCATAGCGGGGGAGACCCAGTACTTC
-,TRBJ2-1,few,TRBV27,CASSLSGGNEQFF,TGTGCCAGCAGTTTATCTGGGGGAAATGAGCAGTTCTTC
-,TRBJ2-7,-,TRBV5-3,CARSLGQIYEQYF,TGTGCCAGAAGCTTGGGACAGATCTACGAGCAGTACTTC
-,TRBJ2-5,few,TRBV29-1,CSVEGRAGARGEPQETQYF,TGCAGCGTTGAAGGAAGGGCAGGGGCCCGGGGGGAACCCCAAGAGACCCAGTACTTC
-,TRBJ2-2,few,TRBV11-2,CASSFWGAGELFF,TGTGCCAGCAGCTTTTGGGGGGCCGGGGAGCTGTTTTTT
-,TRBJ2-3,few,TRBV7-9,CASSPPGPTPDTQYF,TGTGCCAGCAGCCCCCCGGGGCCCACCCCAGATACGCAGTATTTT
-,TRBJ2-1,-,TRBV9,CASSPLDRWEFHEQFF,TGTGCCAGCAGCCCCCTAGATCGGTGGGAGTTCCATGAGCAGTTCTTC
-,TRBJ2-7,few,TRBV11-1,CASSFQGDEQYF,TGTGCCAGCAGCTTTCAGGGCGACGAGCAGTACTTC
-,TRBJ1-2,-,TRBV7-9,CASSLGDYGYTF,TGTGCCAGCAGCTTAGGGGACTATGGCTACACCTTC
-,TRBJ1-6,medium-sized,TRBV2,CASRAAWLAGNSPLHF,TGTGCCAGCAGAGCCGCATGGCTCGCAGGGAATTCACCCCTCCACTTT
TRBD1,TRBJ2-7,few,TRBV9,CASSPGTGYYEQYF,TGTGCCAGCAGCCCAGGGACAGGATACTACGAGCAGTACTTC
-,TRBJ2-1,-,TRBV6-6,CASSPQGVSYNEQFF,TGTGCCAGCAGTCCTCAGGGAGTCTCCTACAATGAGCAGTTCTTC
-,TRBJ2-3,-,TRBV5-5,CASSVSRDRYTDTQYF,TGTGCCAGCAGTGTCTCTCGGGACCGGTACACAGATACGCAGTATTTT
-,TRBJ1-3,few,TRBV6-1,CASSDEGTWYSGNTIYF,TGTGCCAGCAGTGATGAAGGGACGTGGTACTCTGGAAACACCATATATTTT
-,TRBJ2-3,few,TRBV7-3,CASSRTGGDTQYF,TGTGCCAGCAGCCGGACCGGGGGAGATACGCAGTATTTT
TRBD1,TRBJ2-7,-,TRBV4-2,CASSQLYRGREQYF,TGTGCCAGCAGCCAACTGTACAGGGGACGCGAGCAGTACTTC
-,TRBJ2-1,-,TRBV15,CATSRDGLGWGDNEQFF,TGTGCCACCAGCAGAGATGGTTTGGGGTGGGGGGACAATGAGCAGTTCTTC
TRBD2,TRBJ2-7,-,TRBV11-2,CASSLDPGGYEQYF,TGTGCCAGCAGCTTAGATCCGGGAGGGTACGAGCAGTACTTC